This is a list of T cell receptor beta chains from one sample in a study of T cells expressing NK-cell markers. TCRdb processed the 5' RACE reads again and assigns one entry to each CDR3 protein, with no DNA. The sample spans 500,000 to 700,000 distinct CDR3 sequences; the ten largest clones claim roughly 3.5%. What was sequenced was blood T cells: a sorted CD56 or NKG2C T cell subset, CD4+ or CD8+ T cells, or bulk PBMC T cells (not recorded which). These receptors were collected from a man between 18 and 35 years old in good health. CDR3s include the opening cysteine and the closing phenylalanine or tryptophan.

cdr3_aa: CASRPPWVQEETQYF
v_call: TRBV6-5
j_call: TRBJ2-5

cdr3_aa: CASSYGAGGVGTDTQYF
v_call: TRBV6-5
j_call: TRBJ2-3

cdr3_aa: CASRWGVTEAFF
v_call: TRBV7-8
j_call: TRBJ1-1

cdr3_aa: CATSKRSGSSTDTQYF
v_call: TRBV15
j_call: TRBJ2-3

cdr3_aa: CASSLEVVGQGAGEQFF
v_call: TRBV5-1
j_call: TRBJ2-1

cdr3_aa: CASSLYRGDYGYTF
v_call: TRBV28
j_call: TRBJ1-2

cdr3_aa: CAIQPGEIAQETQYF
v_call: TRBV10-3
j_call: TRBJ2-5

cdr3_aa: CSVETSSKFNTGELFF
v_call: TRBV29-1
j_call: TRBJ2-2

cdr3_aa: CASSLPSGISETQYF
v_call: TRBV5-6
j_call: TRBJ2-5

cdr3_aa: CASSPLQGDAGELFF
v_call: TRBV12-3/TRBV12-4
j_call: TRBJ2-2

cdr3_aa: CASSLAPVSEQFF
v_call: TRBV5-5
j_call: TRBJ2-1

cdr3_aa: CASSPLLLADSGGADTQYF
v_call: TRBV11-2
j_call: TRBJ2-3

cdr3_aa: CSVDMDGVGEAFF
v_call: TRBV29-1
j_call: TRBJ1-1

cdr3_aa: CASSSRPQGGEQYF
v_call: TRBV14
j_call: TRBJ2-7

cdr3_aa: CASSLQGDYTF
v_call: TRBV7-9
j_call: TRBJ1-2

cdr3_aa: CASSSAGFNYGYTF
v_call: TRBV12-3/TRBV12-4
j_call: TRBJ1-2

cdr3_aa: CASLMAGGSTGELFF
v_call: TRBV18
j_call: TRBJ2-2

cdr3_aa: CASRYRGLAGVGNEQFF
v_call: TRBV6-5
j_call: TRBJ2-1

cdr3_aa: CSARDKTGQGASFNEKLFF
v_call: TRBV20-1
j_call: TRBJ1-4

cdr3_aa: CSAQWGSGSYNEQFF
v_call: TRBV20-1
j_call: TRBJ2-1

cdr3_aa: CASSQGTSDEETQYF
v_call: TRBV3-1
j_call: TRBJ2-5

cdr3_aa: CAPTPNTEAFF
v_call: TRBV7-9
j_call: TRBJ1-1

cdr3_aa: CASSLGGRSTYNEQFF
v_call: TRBV5-1
j_call: TRBJ2-1

cdr3_aa: CSVSLLSGGPDTQYF
v_call: TRBV29-1
j_call: TRBJ2-3

cdr3_aa: CASSSPDRGGHEQYF
v_call: TRBV5-1
j_call: TRBJ2-7

cdr3_aa: CASSVEGWVREANEQFF
v_call: TRBV9
j_call: TRBJ2-1

cdr3_aa: CASSFPGQGANEQYF
v_call: TRBV6-5
j_call: TRBJ2-7

cdr3_aa: CASRRTSIFYNEQFF
v_call: TRBV6-1
j_call: TRBJ2-1

cdr3_aa: CASTLQGAEQKAFF
v_call: TRBV28
j_call: TRBJ1-1

cdr3_aa: CASSQPMTGGGGELFF
v_call: TRBV4-2
j_call: TRBJ2-2

cdr3_aa: CASSLVGLGVYNEQFF
v_call: TRBV7-2
j_call: TRBJ2-1

cdr3_aa: CASSVVDRGSDTQYF
v_call: TRBV9
j_call: TRBJ2-3